This T cell receptor (beta chain) was identified in a study of T cell responses to AZD1222 COVID-19 vaccine (dated by TCRdb to about 2021). Notes on the research overall: AZD1222 recipients with second doses at about 4 weeks or about 12 weeks were pooled, because spike-specific TCR depth and breadth did not differ between schedules. TCR sequencing was performed for roughly 250 trial participants, of whom approximately 200 were given two doses of AZD1222 and around 25 were given two doses of MenACWY control vaccine. Trial participants were enrolled by age into subgroups of 18-55, 56-69 and 70-plus years, and around 150, 28 and 57 TCR-sequenced participants, respectively, were included in these subgroups.

The CDR3 regions of human TCRbeta chains were analyzed by immunosequencing. Processing in the source paper ran as follows. Repertoire TCRs were matched against a reference library of SARS-CoV-2-specific TCRs generated with the MIRA antigen-specificity platform. Breadth meant the fraction of unique TCRs that were SARS-CoV-2-associated, whereas depth meant the fraction of total T cells that were SARS-CoV-2-associated. Using the MIRA data, each spike-specific TCR was assigned both to the spike region to which the TCR was reactive and to a CD4 or CD8 class. Log10-transformed breadth and depth values were compared by one-way ANOVA with Sidak's multiple comparisons tests. TCRdb mirrors the immuneACCESS table, restricted to in-frame sequences. Some clones are absent from its copies; in checked studies, under half trace to an unresolved V gene, and the reason for the others is unknown. V, J and clone size were drawn from that table, and D and trimming were deduced from the DNA. The sample includes around 120,000 clones, with about nine tenths observed a single time. The ten largest clonotypes hold roughly 1.1% of the sample.

Remarks on this clone: Its cognate antigen has yet to be identified. Base qualities are missing; no much larger clone stands one base away.

Sample time point, as interpreted from the label and publication: baseline before first vaccination. Samples from vaccinated people were obtained from the UK trials COV001 and COV002, which included a single-blind randomized controlled phase 2/3 trial of AZD1222 (ChAdOx1 nCoV-19) in healthy adults. For TCRbeta chain sequencing, PBMC samples from trial participants were taken at day 0 and at day 28 after the second dose. At the junction V is shortened by 1 base and J by 3 bases, with 7 bases in between. The CDR3 numbers 14 residues from cysteine through phenylalanine. Kept here is only the CDR3 DNA, which spans 42 bases and is read in frame from base 1. The germline V gene encodes CDR1 SGHVS and CDR2 FNYEAQ. On the study overall, not on this receptor specifically: A significant rise in spike-specific TCR breadth and depth was observed after two AZD1222 doses relative to day 0 and relative to MenACWY recipients. CD4 TCRs associated with the vaccine covered the entire spike protein, and the dominant responses were in regions 160-218 and 743-854. Participants were mostly white British and included more females than males, and it was suggested by the authors that clonal diversity may have been underestimated. Nearly half of unique spike-specific TCRs reportedly recognized epitopes outside regions mutated in the B.1.351 and B.1.1.7 variants. In the small 56-69-year group, the increase in depth fell short of significance, most likely because of low power. Conclusions about previously exposed vaccinees are limited because only six or seven AZD1222 recipients were SARS-CoV-2 seropositive at baseline. Because no day 14 peak-response samples were available, repertoires were characterized only after the peak T cell response.

The source material was peripheral blood, sampled on day 0 of AZD1222 vaccination. Here the chain combines TRBV7-6 and TRBJ1-3; the D gene identity is not certain. The clonotype comes from an adult in good health. At the DNA level, the sequence is TGTGCCAGCAGCTTAGAGGGTTTTGGAAACACCATATATTTT. Translated, it reads CASSLEGFGNTIYF.